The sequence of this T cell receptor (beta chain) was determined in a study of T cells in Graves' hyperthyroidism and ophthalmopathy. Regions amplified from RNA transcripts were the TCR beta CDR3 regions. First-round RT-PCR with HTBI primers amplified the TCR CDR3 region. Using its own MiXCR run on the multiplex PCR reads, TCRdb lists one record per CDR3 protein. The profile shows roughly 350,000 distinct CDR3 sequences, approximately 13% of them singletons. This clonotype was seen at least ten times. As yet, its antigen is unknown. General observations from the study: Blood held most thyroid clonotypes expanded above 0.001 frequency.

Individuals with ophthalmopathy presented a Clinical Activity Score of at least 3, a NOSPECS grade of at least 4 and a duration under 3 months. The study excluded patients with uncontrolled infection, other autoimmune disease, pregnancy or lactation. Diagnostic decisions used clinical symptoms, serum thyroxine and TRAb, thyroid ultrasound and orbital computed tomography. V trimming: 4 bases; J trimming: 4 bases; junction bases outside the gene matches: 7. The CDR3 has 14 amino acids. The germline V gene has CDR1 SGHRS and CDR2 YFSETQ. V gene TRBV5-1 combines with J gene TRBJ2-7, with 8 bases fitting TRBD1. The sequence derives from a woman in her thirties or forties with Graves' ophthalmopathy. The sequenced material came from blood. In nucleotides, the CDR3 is TGCGCCAGCAGCCCGCCGGGGGACAGGTACGAGCAGTACTTC. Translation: CASSPPGDRYEQYF. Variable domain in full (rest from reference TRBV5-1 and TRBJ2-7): KAGVTQTPRYLIKTRGQQVTLSCSPISGHRSVSWYQQTPGQGLQFLFEYFSETQRNKGNFPGRFSGRQFSNSRSEMNVSTLELGDSALYLCASSPPGDRYEQYFGPGTRLTVT.